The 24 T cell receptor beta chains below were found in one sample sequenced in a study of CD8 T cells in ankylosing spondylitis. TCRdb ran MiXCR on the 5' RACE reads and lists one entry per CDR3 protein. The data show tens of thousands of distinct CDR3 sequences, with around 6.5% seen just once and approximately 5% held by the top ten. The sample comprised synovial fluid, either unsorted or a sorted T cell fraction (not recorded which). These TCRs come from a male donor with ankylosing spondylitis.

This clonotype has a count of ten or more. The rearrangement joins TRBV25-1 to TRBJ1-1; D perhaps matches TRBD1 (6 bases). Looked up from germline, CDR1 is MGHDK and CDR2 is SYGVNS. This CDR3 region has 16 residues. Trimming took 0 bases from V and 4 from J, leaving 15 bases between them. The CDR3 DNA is TGTGCCAGCAGTGAATATTCATCTCAAGGGGGCACTGAAGCTTTCTTT. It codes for CASSEYSSQGGTEAFF.

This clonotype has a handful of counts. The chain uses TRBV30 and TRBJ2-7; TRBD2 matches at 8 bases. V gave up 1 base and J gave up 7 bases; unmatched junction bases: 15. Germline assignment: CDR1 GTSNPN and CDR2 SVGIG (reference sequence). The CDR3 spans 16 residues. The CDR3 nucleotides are TGTGCCTGGAGTGCCGCCAAGCGGGAGCCCGTGGGAGAGCAGTACTTC. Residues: CAWSAAKREPVGEQYF.

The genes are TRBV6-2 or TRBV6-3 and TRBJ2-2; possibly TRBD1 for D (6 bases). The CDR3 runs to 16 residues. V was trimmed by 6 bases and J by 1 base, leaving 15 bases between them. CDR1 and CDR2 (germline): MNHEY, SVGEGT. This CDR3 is CASRRQVRGNTGELFF. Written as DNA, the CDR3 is TGTGCCAGCAGACGCCAGGTCAGGGGGAACACCGGGGAGCTGTTTTTT.

Here the CDR3 DNA reads TGCGCCAGCAGCCAAGATTCCGCGACAGGGGATCCCTGGCCCCAGCATTTT. Residues: CASSQDSATGDPWPQHF. The chain combines TRBV4-3 with TRBJ1-5, with 8 bases aligning to TRBD1. There are 17 residues in the CDR3. Germline CDR1 and CDR2: LGHNA and YSLEER. J lost 9 bases, V lost 0 bases, and 13 bases had no gene match.

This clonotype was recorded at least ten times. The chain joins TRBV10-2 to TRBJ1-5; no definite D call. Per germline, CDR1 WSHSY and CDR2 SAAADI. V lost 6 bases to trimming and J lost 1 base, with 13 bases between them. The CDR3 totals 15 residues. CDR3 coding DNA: TGCGCCAGCAGCGAAGGGCGATGGAGCAATCAGCCCCAGCATTTT. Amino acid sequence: CASSEGRWSNQPQHF.

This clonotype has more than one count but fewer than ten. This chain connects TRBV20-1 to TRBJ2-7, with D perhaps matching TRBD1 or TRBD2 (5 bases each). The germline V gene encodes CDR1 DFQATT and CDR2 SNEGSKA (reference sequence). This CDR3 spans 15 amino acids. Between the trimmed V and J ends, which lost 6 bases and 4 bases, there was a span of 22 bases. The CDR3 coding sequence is TGCAGTGCCACGGGACCGCAGGTGCCCTTTTACGAGCAGTACTTC. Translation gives CSATGPQVPFYEQYF.

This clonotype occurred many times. The CDR3, as DNA: TGCAGCGTTGTTCAGGGGGGAACAGATACGCAGTATTTT. It specifies CSVVQGGTDTQYF. The gene calls are TRBV29-1 and TRBJ2-3, with D tentatively TRBD1 (7 bases). CDR1 and CDR2 (germline): SQVTM, ANQGSEA. The CDR3 extends over 13 amino acids. Trimming stripped 4 bases from V and 3 bases from J, with 11 bases between.

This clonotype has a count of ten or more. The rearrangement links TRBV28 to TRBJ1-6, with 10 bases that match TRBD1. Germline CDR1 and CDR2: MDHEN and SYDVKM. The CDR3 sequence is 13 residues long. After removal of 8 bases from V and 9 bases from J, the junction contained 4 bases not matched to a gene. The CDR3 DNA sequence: TGTGCCAGCGAGGGACAGGGGATTTCACCCCTCCACTTT. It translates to CASEGQGISPLHF.

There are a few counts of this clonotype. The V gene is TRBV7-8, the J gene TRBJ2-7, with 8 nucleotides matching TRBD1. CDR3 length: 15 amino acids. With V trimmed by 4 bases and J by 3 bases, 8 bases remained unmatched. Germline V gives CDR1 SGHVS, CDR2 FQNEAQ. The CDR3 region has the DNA TGTGCCAGCAGCTGGGAGACAGGGGAGAGCTACGAGCAGTACTTC. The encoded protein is CASSWETGESYEQYF.

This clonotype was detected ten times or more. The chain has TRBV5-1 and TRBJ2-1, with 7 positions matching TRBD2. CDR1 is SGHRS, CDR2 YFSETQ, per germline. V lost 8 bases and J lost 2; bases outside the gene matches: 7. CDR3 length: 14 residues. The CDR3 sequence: CASEPSGTYNEQFF. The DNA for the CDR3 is TGCGCCAGTGAGCCTAGCGGAACCTACAATGAGCAGTTCTTC.

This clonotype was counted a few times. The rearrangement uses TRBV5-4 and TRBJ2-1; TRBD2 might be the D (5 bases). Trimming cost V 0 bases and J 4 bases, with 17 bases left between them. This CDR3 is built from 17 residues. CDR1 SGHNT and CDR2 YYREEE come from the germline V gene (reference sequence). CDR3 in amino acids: CASSLEEGLQVYNEQFF. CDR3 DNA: TGTGCCAGCAGCTTGGAAGAAGGACTTCAGGTTTACAATGAGCAGTTCTTC. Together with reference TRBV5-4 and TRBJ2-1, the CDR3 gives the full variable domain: ETGVTQSPTHLIKTRGQQVTLRCSSQSGHNTVSWYQQALGQGPQFIFQYYREEENGRGNFPPRFSGLQFPNYSSELNVNALELDDSALYLCASSLEEGLQVYNEQFFGPGTRLTVL.

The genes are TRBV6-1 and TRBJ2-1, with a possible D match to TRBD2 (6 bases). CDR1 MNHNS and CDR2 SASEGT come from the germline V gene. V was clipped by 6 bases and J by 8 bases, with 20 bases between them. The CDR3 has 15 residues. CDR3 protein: CASRITGVAGYEQFF. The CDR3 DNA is TGTGCCAGCAGGATCACGGGAGTAGCCGGGTATGAGCAGTTCTTC.

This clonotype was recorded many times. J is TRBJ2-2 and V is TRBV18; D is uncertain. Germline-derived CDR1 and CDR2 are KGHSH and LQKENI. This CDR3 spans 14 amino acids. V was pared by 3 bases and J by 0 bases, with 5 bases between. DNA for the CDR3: TGTGCCAGCTCACCTCAGCCGAACACCGGGGAGCTGTTTTTT. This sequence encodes CASSPQPNTGELFF. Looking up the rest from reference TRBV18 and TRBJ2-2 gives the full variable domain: NAGVMQNPRHLVRRRGQEARLRCSPMKGHSHVYWYRQLPEEGLKFMVYLQKENIIDESGMPKERFSAEFPKEGPSILRIQQVVRGDSAAYFCASSPQPNTGELFFGEGSRLTVL.

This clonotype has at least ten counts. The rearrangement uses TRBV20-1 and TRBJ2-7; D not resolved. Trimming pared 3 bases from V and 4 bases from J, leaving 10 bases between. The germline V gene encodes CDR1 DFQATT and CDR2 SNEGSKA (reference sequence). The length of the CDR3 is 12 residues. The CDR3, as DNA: TGCAGTGCTAGTTCTTTGGATTACGAGCAGTACTTC. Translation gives CSASSLDYEQYF.

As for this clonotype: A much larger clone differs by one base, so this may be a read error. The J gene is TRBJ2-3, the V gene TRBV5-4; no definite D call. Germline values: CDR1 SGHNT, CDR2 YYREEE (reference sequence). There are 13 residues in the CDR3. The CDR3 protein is CAISHQPTDTQYF. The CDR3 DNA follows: TGTGCCATCAGCCACCAACCCACAGATACGCAGTATTTT.

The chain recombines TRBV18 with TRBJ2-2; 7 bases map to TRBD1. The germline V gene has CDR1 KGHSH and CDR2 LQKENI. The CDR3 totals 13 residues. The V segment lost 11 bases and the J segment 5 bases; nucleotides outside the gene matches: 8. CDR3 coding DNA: TGTGCCGGAGCTCTGGGACAGACCGGGGAGCTGTTTTTT. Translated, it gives CAGALGQTGELFF.

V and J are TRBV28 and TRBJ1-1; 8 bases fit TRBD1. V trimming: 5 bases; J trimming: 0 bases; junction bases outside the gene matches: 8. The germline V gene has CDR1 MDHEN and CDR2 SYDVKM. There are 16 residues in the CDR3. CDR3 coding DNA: TGTGCCAGCAGTGGGCCAGGGGGCCCCATGAACACTGAAGCTTTCTTT. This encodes CASSGPGGPMNTEAFF.

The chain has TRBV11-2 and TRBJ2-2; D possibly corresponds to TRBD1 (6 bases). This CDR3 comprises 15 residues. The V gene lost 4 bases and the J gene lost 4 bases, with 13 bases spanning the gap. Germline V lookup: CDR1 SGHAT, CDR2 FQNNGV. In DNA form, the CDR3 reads TGTGCCAGCAGCTCTTGGGGGCAGGGCACCGGGGAGCTGTTTTTT. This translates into CASSSWGQGTGELFF.

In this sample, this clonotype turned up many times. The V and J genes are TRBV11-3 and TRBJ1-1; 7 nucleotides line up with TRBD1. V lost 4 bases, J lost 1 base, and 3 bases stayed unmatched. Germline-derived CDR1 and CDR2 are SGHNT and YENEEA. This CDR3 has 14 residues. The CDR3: CASSSGQANTEAFF. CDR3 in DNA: TGTGCCAGCAGCTCCGGACAGGCGAACACTGAAGCTTTCTTT.

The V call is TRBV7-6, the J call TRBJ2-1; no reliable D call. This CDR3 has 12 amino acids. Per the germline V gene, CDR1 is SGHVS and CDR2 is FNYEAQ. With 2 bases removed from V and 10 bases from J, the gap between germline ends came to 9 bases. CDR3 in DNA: TGTGCCAGCAGCTTATGGGCTCAGGAGCAGTTCTTC. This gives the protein CASSLWAQEQFF.

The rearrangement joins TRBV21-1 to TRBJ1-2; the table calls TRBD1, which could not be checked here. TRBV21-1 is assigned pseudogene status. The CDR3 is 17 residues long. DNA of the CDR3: TGTGCCAGCAGCAAAGCGCTGGAGCCAGGGGCACCCTATGGCTACACCTTC. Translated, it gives CASSKALEPGAPYGYTF.

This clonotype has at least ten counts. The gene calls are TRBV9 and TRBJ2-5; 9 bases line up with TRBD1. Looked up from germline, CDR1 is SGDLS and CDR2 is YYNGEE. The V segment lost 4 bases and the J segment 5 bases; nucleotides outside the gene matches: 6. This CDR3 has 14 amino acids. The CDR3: CASSKTGGYETQYF. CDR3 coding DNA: TGTGCCAGCAGCAAAACAGGGGGCTATGAGACCCAGTACTTC.

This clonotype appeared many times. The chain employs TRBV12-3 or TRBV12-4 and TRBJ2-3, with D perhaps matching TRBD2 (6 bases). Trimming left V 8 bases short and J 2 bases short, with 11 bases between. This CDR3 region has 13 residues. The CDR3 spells CASGWGDTDTQYF. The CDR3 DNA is TGTGCCAGCGGCTGGGGGGACACAGATACGCAGTATTTT.

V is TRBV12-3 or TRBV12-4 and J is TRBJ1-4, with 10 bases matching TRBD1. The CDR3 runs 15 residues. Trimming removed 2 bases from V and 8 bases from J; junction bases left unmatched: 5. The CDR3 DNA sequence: TGTGCCAGCAGTTTACGACAGGGGGCGACGGAAAAACTGTTTTTT. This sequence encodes CASSLRQGATEKLFF.